This paragraph reports one T cell receptor (beta chain). Its antigen is currently unknown. At one of its ends the junction is not consistent with the germline gene, which may arise from a read error. The entry originates in a study of tumor-infiltrating lymphocytes in primary liver carcinoma. Study background: Ages ranged from 30 to 69, with HCC or mixed HCC-cholangiocarcinoma.

CDR1 and CDR2 (germline): PRHDT, FYEKMQ (reference sequence). The CDR3 contains 16 residues. From unsorted bulk tissue weighing about 20-33 mg, DNA and RNA were co-extracted. Reverse transcription of 500 to 650 ng total RNA with a constant-region primer produced TCR beta cDNA. Slightly modified ARM-PCR with three nested multiplex PCR rounds yielded TCR beta libraries. Forward primers for TRBV1-TRBV30 and a C-beta reverse primer served the first two PCR rounds, at around 9 cycles each. TCRdb itself ran the multiplex PCR reads through MiXCR, one entry per CDR3 protein. The sample yields about 48,000 distinct CDR3 sequences, about 73% seen once. Study-wide points: In tumor-adjacent and tumor-blood pairs, overlap was lower than in tumor region pairs. About 8-25% of top clones, no more, were shared by all five regions.

This sequence was found in a man aged 35 to 55 with primary liver carcinoma and hepatitis B virus infection. V and J are TRBV13 and TRBJ2-1, with no clear D. Material: liver tumor tissue from sampling region 3. As to subset: tumor region T3, left-lateral pole. The CDR3 DNA reads as TGTACCAGCAGCCCTCTCTTCAGTACTTCCTTCAATGAGCAGTTCTTC. Translation gives CTSSPLFSTSFNEQFF.